Listed here is a single TCR beta chain. Profiled with immunoSEQ multiplex PCR; TCRdb holds only in-frame clones, not every one. The data contain roughly 70,000 clones, 93% of them seen just once; the ten biggest clones take up about 3%. The sample belongs to a study of T cells after posttransplantation cyclophosphamide. V dropped 5 bases and J dropped 3 bases, with 19 bases sitting between them. The CDR3 spans 16 residues. Germline V CDR1 and CDR2: SGHTA, FQGNSA. The TCR originated in a woman between 25 and 40 years old in good health and a related stem cell transplant donor. Sequences were obtained from PBMCs. V and J are TRBV7-2 and TRBJ2-5; the D call may be TRBD1 or TRBD2 (6 bases each). CDR3 sequence: CASSPDLAGGEETQYF. The CDR3 DNA follows: TGTGCCAGCAGCCCGGACTTAGCCGGGGGCGAAGAGACCCAGTACTTC.